A selection of T cell receptor beta chains follows, all from one sample in a study of sequential checkpoint blockade in melanoma. Sequencing used immunoSEQ multiplex PCR; TCRdb keeps in-frame clones, though not all of them. This table has around 9,000 clones, around three fifths appearing once. Specimen: CD8+ T cells sorted from blood (inferred from file names), collected from a patient given nivolumab and ipilimumab in sequence. The receptor source for this set is a human donor with melanoma. CDR3s include the opening cysteine and the closing phenylalanine or tryptophan. D genes are given only for firm matches. Clone size is shown for a subset of rows, as once, few, many or a class of expanded clone.

j_call d_call clone_size v_call cdr3_aa cdr3_nt
TRBJ2-3 TRBD2 - TRBV28 CASRLAGSYTDTQYF TGTGCCAGTCGACTAGCGGGGTCGTACACAGATACGCAGTATTTT
TRBJ2-1 TRBD2 - TRBV9 CASSETSGVNEQFF TGTGCCAGCAGCGAAACTAGCGGAGTCAATGAGCAGTTCTTC
TRBJ1-4 - - TRBV7-6 CASSNRNNEKLFF TGTGCCAGCAGCAACAGAAATAATGAAAAACTGTTTTTT
TRBJ2-1 TRBD2 - TRBV9 CASSPLAGVGNEQFF TGTGCCAGCAGCCCTTTAGCGGGAGTCGGGAATGAGCAGTTCTTC
TRBJ2-5 - few TRBV7-1 CASSPDSGTQYF TGTGCCAGCAGCCCGGACAGCGGGACCCAGTACTTC
TRBJ1-6 - - TRBV27 CASSLLGGANSPLHF TGTGCCAGCAGTTTATTAGGGGGGGCGAATTCACCCCTCCACTTT
TRBJ1-4 TRBD1 - TRBV6-1 CASSEVGGAEKLFF TGTGCCAGCAGTGAAGTAGGGGGCGCGGAAAAACTGTTTTTT
TRBJ2-5 TRBD1 - TRBV27 CASSFRGRIGEETQYF TGTGCCAGCAGTTTTAGGGGGCGAATCGGTGAAGAGACCCAGTACTTC
TRBJ1-1 TRBD1 - TRBV4-1 CASSQSGQGVTEAFF TGCGCCAGCAGCCAATCCGGACAGGGGGTCACTGAAGCTTTCTTT
TRBJ2-3 TRBD2 few TRBV2 CASSVGLAVTDTQYF TGTGCCAGCAGTGTGGGACTAGCGGTCACAGATACGCAGTATTTT
TRBJ2-3 - - TRBV13 CASSGGGRGYTQYF TGTGCCAGCAGTGGAGGGGGCAGGGGGTATACGCAGTATTTT
TRBJ1-3 TRBD1 once TRBV9 CASSFGTEGNTIYF TGTGCCAGCAGCTTCGGGACAGAGGGAAACACCATATATTTT
TRBJ2-6 - few TRBV18 CASSLAGGEASSGANVLTF TGTGCCAGCTCACTGGCAGGCGGGGAGGCAAGCTCTGGGGCCAACGTCCTGACTTTC
TRBJ2-2 TRBD1 - TRBV28 CASSSHRQGINTGELFF TGTGCCAGCAGTTCGCACAGACAGGGAATAAACACCGGGGAGCTGTTTTTT
TRBJ1-2 - - TRBV27 CASSTLTGYGYTF TGTGCCAGCAGTACGTTGACGGGCTATGGCTACACCTTC
TRBJ2-2 - - TRBV19 CASSILGANTGELFF TGTGCCAGTAGTATACTCGGGGCGAACACCGGGGAGCTGTTTTTT
TRBJ2-7 TRBD1 - TRBV28 CASGTATYEQYF TGTGCCAGCGGGACAGCGACCTACGAGCAGTACTTC
TRBJ2-4 - - TRBV5-4 CASSPFGRSLAKNIQYF TGTGCCAGCAGCCCGTTTGGGAGGTCGTTAGCCAAAAACATTCAGTACTTC
TRBJ1-5 - - TRBV2 CASSGQNQPQHF TGTGCCAGCAGTGGACAAAATCAGCCCCAGCATTTT
TRBJ1-4 TRBD1 - TRBV2 CASIRGIATNEKLFF TGTGCCAGCATCAGGGGGATCGCAACTAATGAAAAACTGTTTTTT
TRBJ2-7 TRBD2 - TRBV6-4 CASTSGTSGMNEQYF TGTGCCAGCACCTCCGGGACTAGCGGGATGAACGAGCAGTACTTC
TRBJ2-7 - once TRBV30 CAWALTGLYEQYF TGTGCCTGGGCACTCACAGGGCTTTACGAGCAGTACTTC
TRBJ1-1 - - TRBV4-2 CASSQDITGKKSTEAFF TGTGCCAGCAGCCAAGATATAACAGGGAAGAAAAGCACTGAAGCTTTCTTT
TRBJ1-5 - - TRBV4-1 CASSPPGRQPQHF TGCGCCAGCAGCCCCCCAGGGCGCCAGCCCCAGCATTTT
TRBJ2-3 TRBD2 - TRBV5-1 CASSLVSVRAGTTDTQYF TGCGCCAGCAGCTTGGTTTCGGTTCGAGCGGGGACTACAGATACGCAGTATTTT
TRBJ2-5 - - TRBV4-3 CASSQGSRGETQYF TGCGCCAGCAGCCAAGGTTCCAGGGGAGAGACCCAGTACTTC
TRBJ2-2 TRBD1 - TRBV27 CASSLTGYTGELFF TGTGCCAGCAGCCTGACAGGGTACACCGGGGAGCTGTTTTTT
TRBJ2-7 TRBD2 once TRBV10-3 CAIRQGLAVTYEQYF TGTGCCATCAGACAGGGACTAGCGGTTACCTACGAGCAGTACTTC
TRBJ2-2 - - TRBV11-1 CASSLPGNTGELFF TGTGCCAGCAGCTTACCCGGGAACACCGGGGAGCTGTTTTTT
TRBJ1-6 TRBD1 - TRBV6-1 CASIVRDRASPLHF TGTGCCAGCATTGTCCGGGACAGAGCTTCACCCCTCCACTTT
TRBJ1-1 - few TRBV6-5 CASPLSAEAFF TGTGCCAGCCCCCTCAGTGCTGAAGCTTTCTTT
TRBJ1-1 - - TRBV6-4 CASSLTLGAEAFF TGTGCCAGCAGCCTCACACTCGGGGCTGAAGCTTTCTTT
TRBJ1-2 - - TRBV6-5 CASSSGAYGYTF TGTGCCAGCAGTTCGGGTGCCTATGGCTACACCTTC
TRBJ2-7 TRBD1 - TRBV7-9 CASSPGTVGSYEQYF TGTGCCAGCAGCCCTGGGACAGTCGGTTCCTACGAGCAGTACTTC
TRBJ2-7 TRBD1 - TRBV10-3 CAIQRAGQGREQYF TGTGCCATTCAGAGGGCGGGACAGGGGCGCGAGCAGTACTTC
TRBJ2-7 - few TRBV27 CASSIVGGAGEQYF TGTGCCAGCAGCATTGTTGGGGGGGCGGGGGAGCAGTACTTC
TRBJ2-7 TRBD2 - TRBV28 CASSPGTSGLGAYEQYF TGTGCCAGCAGCCCAGGGACTAGCGGGTTGGGAGCCTACGAGCAGTACTTC
TRBJ2-1 TRBD2 - TRBV7-6 CASSITSGRNEQFF TGTGCCAGCAGCATCACTAGCGGGAGGAATGAGCAGTTCTTC
TRBJ2-1 TRBD1 - TRBV9 CASSPHGDRTPPYNEQFF TGTGCCAGCAGCCCACACGGGGACAGAACCCCTCCCTACAATGAGCAGTTCTTC